This T cell receptor beta chain was recovered during a study of T cell repertoires in cytomegalovirus infection (dated by TCRdb to about 2019). At the level of the whole study: Because public TCR beta signatures pointed to carriage of CMV infection together with the matching HLA type, the HLA type of each donor mattered for the analysis. General conclusions and limits of the study: Carriers of CMV infection plus the relevant HLA type were discriminated by the cumulative frequency of public TCR beta family members in the study cohort and in an independent approximately 340-donor cohort. The ex vivo response was dominated by HLA-C-restricted CMV-specific TCR beta clonotypes, which also provided the single most frequent clonotype in two of eight donors.

Regarding this clonotype: Its cognate antigen has yet to be identified. Base qualities are not provided; no much larger clone lies one nucleotide away.

TCRdb shows the sequencer as Illumina HiSeq 1500. The public reads were run again by TCRdb, first through fastp at Q25 and then through MiXCR, and only productive beta chains were kept. Rows are combined by CDR3 protein, so each entry shows the most common genes and DNA. Recorded for this sample are about 190,000 distinct CDR3 sequences; 8% to 10% of them occurred a single time. The top ten clonotypes cover roughly 4.8% of the sample. Source material: PBMCs. The origin of this receptor is a human donor in good health (CMV status not recorded). Some clones in this sample may be carry-over from other donors' samples.

The CDR3 corresponds to CASSLAPGGQPQHF. Here is the DNA: TGTGCCAGCAGCTTAGCGCCAGGTGGTCAGCCCCAGCATTTT. The sequence is built from TRBV7-2 and TRBJ1-5, with the D gene too uncertain to name. V and J are truncated by 0 bases and 6 bases respectively, leaving an intervening sequence of 9 bases. CDR1 and CDR2 are drawn from the germline V gene: SGHTA, FQGNSA. Inclusive of the bounding cysteine and phenylalanine, the CDR3 is 14 residues long. Only the CDR3 DNA stays, 42 bases, in frame from base 1.